A selection of T cell receptor beta chains follows, all from one sample in a study of regulatory T cells in long-lasting Graves disease. TCRdb recomputed calls from the multiplex PCR reads with MiXCR, one row per CDR3 protein. This sample has around 510,000 distinct CDR3 sequences, with around 20% found just once. This specimen was peripheral blood mononuclear cells (PBMCs), taken when the disease was refractory, from a patient treated with antithyroid drugs. Every receptor here comes from a female donor with Graves disease. Both conserved end residues are part of each CDR3. Each record gives: V gene, CDR3 length, J gene, CDR3 protein.

v_gene: TRBV5-5; len: 15; j_gene: TRBJ2-5; CDR3aa: CASSLVVQAVQTQYF
v_gene: TRBV7-2; len: 16; j_gene: TRBJ2-1; CDR3aa: CASSLGGERGYNEQFF
v_gene: TRBV6-1; len: 12; j_gene: TRBJ2-1; CDR3aa: CASSVNPNEQFF
v_gene: TRBV30; len: 15; j_gene: TRBJ1-1; CDR3aa: CAWSTDTGTWTEAFF
v_gene: TRBV20-1; len: 18; j_gene: TRBJ1-5; CDR3aa: CSARPQGALVNYNQPQHF
v_gene: TRBV6-1; len: 14; j_gene: TRBJ2-7; CDR3aa: CASARGLPAYEQYF
v_gene: TRBV5-1; len: 14; j_gene: TRBJ2-7; CDR3aa: CASSLWQGSYEQYF
v_gene: TRBV7-2; len: 14; j_gene: TRBJ1-2; CDR3aa: CASSQGQRGYGYTF
v_gene: TRBV29-1; len: 14; j_gene: TRBJ2-7; CDR3aa: CSVETSGRSYEQYF
v_gene: TRBV7-9; len: 14; j_gene: TRBJ1-4; CDR3aa: CASSHEASGEKLFF
v_gene: TRBV28; len: 14; j_gene: TRBJ2-7; CDR3aa: CASSQGTGTYEQYF
v_gene: TRBV11-1; len: 13; j_gene: TRBJ1-1; CDR3aa: CASSFGKGTEAFF
v_gene: TRBV11-1; len: 12; j_gene: TRBJ1-4; CDR3aa: CASGQNNEKLFF
v_gene: TRBV7-2; len: 14; j_gene: TRBJ2-7; CDR3aa: CASSPSRDSMEQYF
v_gene: TRBV7-2; len: 20; j_gene: TRBJ2-5; CDR3aa: CASSLAPGLAGGPGQETQYF
v_gene: TRBV3-1; len: 15; j_gene: TRBJ1-2; CDR3aa: CASTYGQGSNYGYTF
v_gene: TRBV5-5; len: 18; j_gene: TRBJ2-2; CDR3aa: CASSLAGLAGGNTGELFF
v_gene: TRBV18; len: 15; j_gene: TRBJ2-2; CDR3aa: CASSPGVAWTGELFF
v_gene: TRBV9; len: 12; j_gene: TRBJ2-1; CDR3aa: CASSVVSGSLIF
v_gene: TRBV11-1; len: 16; j_gene: TRBJ2-7; CDR3aa: CASSRTLAGGSYEQYF
v_gene: TRBV7-3; len: 16; j_gene: TRBJ2-5; CDR3aa: CASSLTAGQLQETQYF
v_gene: TRBV3-1; len: 13; j_gene: TRBJ2-1; CDR3aa: CVSSGDGHNEQFF
v_gene: TRBV20-1; len: 11; j_gene: TRBJ1-2; CDR3aa: CSAVARGGYTF
v_gene: TRBV7-2; len: 14; j_gene: TRBJ1-5; CDR3aa: CASSLRDSFSPQHF
v_gene: TRBV27; len: 13; j_gene: TRBJ2-7; CDR3aa: CASGGAGLNEQYF
v_gene: TRBV28; len: 14; j_gene: TRBJ2-5; CDR3aa: CASSLSPRRETQYF
v_gene: TRBV6-1; len: 12; j_gene: TRBJ2-2; CDR3aa: CASSRTTGELFF
v_gene: TRBV7-2; len: 15; j_gene: TRBJ2-7; CDR3aa: CASSLFRGLTYEQYF
v_gene: TRBV27; len: 17; j_gene: TRBJ1-5; CDR3aa: CASSLYGQLALNQPQHF
v_gene: TRBV7-8; len: 15; j_gene: TRBJ2-7; CDR3aa: CASKEATSGRYEQYF
v_gene: TRBV18; len: 16; j_gene: TRBJ2-5; CDR3aa: CASSPLTSAYQETQYF
v_gene: TRBV6-5; len: 15; j_gene: TRBJ1-5; CDR3aa: CASSYSGSDNQPQHF
v_gene: TRBV7-2; len: 14; j_gene: TRBJ1-1; CDR3aa: CASSSQGLRGGAFF
v_gene: TRBV28; len: 15; j_gene: TRBJ1-1; CDR3aa: CASSFLTGTITEAFF
v_gene: TRBV27; len: 15; j_gene: TRBJ1-1; CDR3aa: CASKGRFLRGQKAFF
v_gene: TRBV5-1; len: 14; j_gene: TRBJ2-2; CDR3aa: CASSFKRGAGELFF
v_gene: TRBV6-1; len: 16; j_gene: TRBJ2-7; CDR3aa: CASSEGLAGSSYEQYF
v_gene: TRBV29-1; len: 11; j_gene: TRBJ2-7; CDR3aa: CSGGDSYEQYF
v_gene: TRBV12-3/TRBV12-4; len: 15; j_gene: TRBJ2-3; CDR3aa: CASSRRAGVPDTQYF
v_gene: TRBV7-9; len: 14; j_gene: TRBJ2-7; CDR3aa: CASSLAGSPGEQYF
v_gene: TRBV6-5; len: 13; j_gene: TRBJ1-2; CDR3aa: CASSSQSNYGYTF